This entry features one T cell receptor beta chain sequence. Its specificity is unknown. Library preparation (for TCRbeta) was performed with unique molecular identifiers. TCRdb ran MiXCR on the PCR reads and lists one entry per CDR3 protein. Here the sample spans about 200,000 distinct CDR3 sequences, under 8.5% being singletons. The data originate from a study of T-cell reconstitution after alpha-beta-depleted transplantation in children. Findings of the study overall: A year had passed since transplant, and T-cell counts and diversity by then came mostly from newly produced T cells. At around two months after transplant, the alpha-beta T cells were reportedly derived from several hundred expanded clones that came from non-depleted graft cells. Where some patients showed high TCRbeta diversity at day 60, it came from recipient T cells and thymic progenitors that had survived.

The germline V gene has CDR1 MNHEY and CDR2 SMNVEV (reference sequence). The germline V and J ends were trimmed by 1 base and 3 bases, with 18 bases remaining between them. This CDR3 region has 17 residues. This receptor was obtained from a boy between 2 and 10 years old with acute lymphoblastic leukemia, due to receive a stem cell transplant. The V and J genes are TRBV27 and TRBJ1-1; D ambiguous. The starting material was PBMCs, obtained before TCRalphabeta/CD19-depleted stem cell transplant. This CDR3 reads CASSLFSFGDRDTEAFF. The CDR3 nucleotides are TGTGCCAGCAGTTTATTTTCTTTTGGGGATAGGGACACTGAAGCTTTCTTT.